This T cell receptor beta chain is from a study of CD8 T cells in ankylosing spondylitis. As to this clonotype: No antigen is known for it.

The ends were cut back, 3 bases at V and 7 bases at J, with 15 bases in the middle. The CDR3 is made up of 14 amino acids. Looked up from germline, CDR1 is KGHSH and CDR2 is LQKENI. Making the TCR beta libraries involved quantitative 5'-RACE with molecular barcodes. TCRdb reprocessed the 5' RACE reads with MiXCR, giving one entry per CDR3 protein. The sample carries more than 400,000 distinct CDR3 sequences, about 5% recorded once. Study results and limitations: Clones tied to disease were said to be significantly enriched in matched ankylosing spondylitis synovial fluid. Seemingly distinctive of ankylosing spondylitis blood was a TCR beta motif formed by eight highly homologous variants. Several of the motif variants were reported before in synovial fluid and blood from reactive arthritis.

The receptor's source is a male donor with ankylosing spondylitis. This sequence joins TRBV18 and TRBJ1-1; possibly TRBD1 for D (6 bases). The sequenced sample was blood, either unsorted or a sorted T cell fraction (not recorded which). CDR3 amino acids: CASSPDREKDEAFF. For the CDR3, the DNA is TGTGCCAGCTCACCGGACAGAGAAAAAGATGAAGCTTTCTTT.